The 13 T cell receptor beta chains reported below all come from one sample, sequenced in a study of CD8 T cells in Susac syndrome. It was with random hexamers that roughly 0.45 to 1 ug RNA was reverse transcribed. TCRdb called the immunoSEQ multiplex PCR reads again in MiXCR, with one record for every CDR3 protein. This sample has about 240,000 distinct CDR3 sequences, with almost 97% found just once. Sequences were obtained from CD4+ T cells from PBMCs. The receptors were gathered from a human donor with Susac syndrome.

V usage is TRBV20-1 and J usage is TRBJ2-5; 8 bases match TRBD2. Looked up from germline, CDR1 is DFQATT and CDR2 is SNEGSKA (reference sequence). The CDR3 runs 14 residues. The V segment lost 3 bases and the J segment 5 bases; nucleotides outside the gene matches: 8. CDR3 sequence (DNA): TGCAGTGCTAGCGGGAGGGCCTCGAGGGAGACCCAGTACTTC. This codes for CSASGRASRETQYF.

J is TRBJ2-5 and V is TRBV20-1; tentative D call: TRBD2 (7 bases). The germline CDR1 and CDR2 sequences are DFQATT and SNEGSKA (reference sequence). The V gene lost 5 bases and the J gene lost 1 base, with 17 bases spanning the gap. The CDR3 runs 15 residues. The CDR3 nucleotides are TGCAGTGCTGAGGGGGACTACCGACCCCAAGAGACCCAGTACTTC. Amino acid sequence: CSAEGDYRPQETQYF.

This chain joins TRBV7-3 and TRBJ2-3; the match to TRBD2 covers 13 bases. Per germline, CDR1 SGHTA and CDR2 FQGTGA. J gave up 2 bases and V 3 bases, and 5 bases lay outside the gene matches. The length of the CDR3 is 17 residues. This chain's CDR3 is CASSLLGLAGFTDTQYF. The CDR3 DNA sequence: TGTGCCAGCAGCTTGTTGGGACTAGCGGGATTCACAGATACGCAGTATTTT.

The chain recombines TRBV30 with TRBJ1-1; D is ambiguous. The CDR3 runs 12 residues. V shed 0 bases and J shed 10 bases, with 12 bases lying between them. Per germline, CDR1 GTSNPN and CDR2 SVGIG (reference sequence). The CDR3 protein is CAWSVEGWGAFF. The CDR3 nucleotides read TGTGCCTGGAGTGTCGAAGGGTGGGGAGCTTTCTTT.

The table lists this clonotype with a count of one. This chain links TRBV12-5 with TRBJ2-2, with D uncertain. Trimming stripped 6 bases from V and 6 bases from J, with 8 bases between. There are 12 residues in the CDR3. CDR1 and CDR2 (germline): LGHNT, FRNRAP. CDR3 in DNA: TGTGCTAGTGGCCGCGCTTCCGGGGAGCTGTTTTTT. Translating it yields CASGRASGELFF.

This clonotype has a single count. The gene calls are TRBV7-9 and TRBJ2-7; D is tentatively TRBD1 or TRBD2 (8 bases each). The germline gives CDR1 SEHNR, CDR2 FQNEAQ (reference sequence). V was shortened by 5 bases and J by 5 bases, with 28 bases between the two germline ends. The CDR3 is made up of 18 amino acids. CDR3 amino acids: CASSTRTGLYSGGNEQYF. The DNA of the CDR3 is TGTGCCAGCAGCACCCGGACAGGGTTGTACTCGGGGGGGAACGAGCAGTACTTC.

The chain couples TRBV5-4 to TRBJ2-3; 10 nucleotides align to TRBD2. Germline CDR1 SGHNT, CDR2 YYREEE (reference sequence). V shed 4 bases, J shed 2 bases, and the junction held 7 bases outside the gene matches. The CDR3 has 16 amino acids. The CDR3 bases are TGTGCCAGCAGCAGGGTCACTAGCGGGGTCACAGATACGCAGTATTTT. As protein: CASSRVTSGVTDTQYF.

The V call is TRBV30, the J call TRBJ1-5; D might be TRBD1 (5 bases). This CDR3 region has 15 residues. The germline V gene has CDR1 GTSNPN and CDR2 SVGIG (reference sequence). The V gene lost 2 bases and the J gene lost 9 bases, with 20 bases spanning the gap. Here the CDR3 reads CAWSRGTGDWTPQHF. The CDR3 DNA is TGTGCCTGGAGTAGAGGGACGGGCGATTGGACGCCCCAGCATTTT. Combining the CDR3 with reference TRBV30 and TRBJ1-5 gives the whole variable domain SQTIHQWPATLVQPVGSPLSLECTVEGTSNPNLYWYRQAAGRGLQLLFYSVGIGQISSEVPQNLSASRPQDRQFILSSKKLLLSDSGFYLCAWSRGTGDWTPQHFGDGTRLSIL.

The gene calls are TRBV3-1 and TRBJ1-5, with D possibly matching TRBD1 (6 bases). Germline V gene sequence: CDR1 LGHDT, CDR2 YNNKEL (reference sequence). This CDR3 contains 14 residues. Trimming pared 3 bases from V and 6 bases from J, leaving 12 bases between. The CDR3 here is CASSHTGGGQPQHF. The CDR3 DNA reads as TGTGCCAGCAGCCATACCGGAGGGGGTCAGCCCCAGCATTTT.

This sequence joins TRBV12-3 or TRBV12-4 and TRBJ2-2; 9 nucleotides match TRBD2. The CDR3 contains 15 residues. After removal of 5 bases from V and 6 bases from J, the junction contained 7 bases not matched to a gene. CDR3 DNA sequence: TGTGCCAGCAGTCTCACGGGACTAGCCTCCGGGGAGCTGTTTTTT. It encodes CASSLTGLASGELFF.

This rearrangement joins TRBV29-1 to TRBJ2-1; D is unclear. CDR1 SQVTM and CDR2 ANQGSEA come from the germline V gene. The CDR3 is 12 amino acids. Deletions cut 5 bases from V and 2 bases from J, with 7 bases between. The DNA of the CDR3 is TGCAGCGTTTTACCCCCCTACAATGAGCAGTTCTTC. Its translation: CSVLPPYNEQFF.

The chain carries TRBV12-3 or TRBV12-4 and TRBJ1-1, with TRBD1 matching 9 bases. The CDR3 spans 14 residues. With V trimmed by 4 bases and J by 1 base, 1 base remained unmatched. CDR3 sequence (DNA): TGTGCCAGCAGTTCGGGACAGGGGAACACTGAAGCTTTCTTT. As protein: CASSSGQGNTEAFF.

This chain links TRBV4-1 with TRBJ2-3; 12 bases align to TRBD2. Trimming at V came to 1 base and at J to 5 bases, leaving 10 bases not matched to a gene. CDR3 size: 18 residues. Germline CDR1 and CDR2: MGHRA and YSYEKL. CDR3 DNA: TGCGCCAGCAGCCAAGTTCGGACTAGCGGGGAGACAAGAGATACGCAGTATTTT. It codes for CASSQVRTSGETRDTQYF.